What follows are 11 T cell receptor beta chains derived from one specimen sequenced in a study of CD8+ T cells in alopecia areata. The authors extracted RNA and reverse transcribed it into cDNA as the sequencing template. This table comes from immunoSEQ multiplex PCR, and its TCRdb copy is limited to in-frame clones, with some not included. The sample includes around 100,000 clones, none of them occurring once. Sequenced: lesional skin. The receptors shown here come from a C3H/HeJ mouse with alopecia areata. MHC haplotype: H2-k.

This clone was detected only a few times. Mouse gene names apply. The read finishes 4 residues shy of the CDR3 end, and the germline J gene is used to complete it. Distinct nucleotide sequences in the sample also encode this CDR3. This chain uses TRBV31 with TRBJ1-2, with 9 bases aligning to TRBD1. Trimming took 3 bases from V and 0 from J; bases not matched to a gene: 5. The CDR3 runs 15 residues. CDR1 is GKSSPN and CDR2 is SITVG in the germline V gene. The CDR3 is CAWSPGTGSNSDYTF. CDR3 DNA, as far as it was read: TGTGCCTGGAGCCCAGGGACAGGGTCAAACTCC.

A word on this clone: Mouse gene names apply. The read is 4 residues too short to cover the CDR3 end, so that end is filled in from the germline J gene. Other DNA sequences in the sample encode the same CDR3. The V call is TRBV19, the J call TRBJ2-1; 10 bases line up with TRBD1. The CDR3 totals 15 residues. CDR1 is FNHDT and CDR2 is SITEND in the germline V gene (reference sequence). The CDR3 sequence: CASSLRQGARAEQFF. Incomplete CDR3 DNA: TGTGCCAGCAGCCTTCGACAGGGGGCGAGAGCT.

In this sample, this clone turned up many times. Germline and genes here are mouse. The CDR3 end is not reached by the read, which stops 4 residues before it; the germline J gene fills it in. J is TRBJ2-7 and V is TRBV13-3; TRBD1 aligns across 9 bases. After removal of 1 base from V and 3 bases from J, the junction contained 2 bases not matched to a gene. CDR3 length equals 14 residues. Per the germline V gene, CDR1 is NNHDY and CDR2 is SYVADS. CDR3 loop: CASSDWGQGYEQYF. CDR3 DNA, as far as it was read: TGTGCCAGCAGTGATTGGGGACAGGGCTAT.

This clone was detected a few times. Gene names are mouse gene names. The read ends 4 residues early relative to the CDR3; the germline J gene fills the gap. The rearrangement joins TRBV1 to TRBJ2-7; possibly TRBD2 for D (7 bases). CDR1 is NSQYPW, CDR2 LRSPGD, per germline (reference sequence). The CDR3 length is 14 residues. The covered CDR3 bases are TGCACCTGCAGTGCGAGGGGGGGAGGTTAT. Protein product: CTCSARGGGY. The complete CDR3 reads CTCSARGGGYEQYF. The full variable domain, its missing parts supplied by reference TRBV1 and TRBJ2-7, is VTLLEQNPRWRLVPRGQAVNLRCILKNSQYPWMSWYQQDLQKQLQWLFTLRSPGDKEVKSLPGADYLATRVTDTELRLQVANMSQGRTLYCTCSARGGGYEQYFGPGTRLTVL.

This clone was recorded a few times. Gene names and germline match the mouse. Read data end 4 residues before the CDR3 end; the end is taken from the germline J gene. The V call is TRBV13-1, the J call TRBJ2-1, with TRBD1 as a possible D gene (6 bases). CDR3 length equals 14 residues. The ends were cut back, 3 bases at V and 3 bases at J, with 10 bases in the middle. The germline CDR1 and CDR2 sequences are NSHNY and SYGAGN. This chain's CDR3 is CASSGGHLYAEQFF. Partial CDR3 DNA: TGTGCCAGCAGTGGGGGACACCTCTATGCT.

This clone appeared many times. Genes here carry mouse names. The read comes to an end 4 residues before the CDR3 does, leaving the germline J gene to fill in the end. The chain carries TRBV13-3 and TRBJ2-1; 7 bases agree with TRBD2. Trimming took 1 base from V and 2 from J; bases not matched to a gene: 3. The germline V gene has CDR1 NNHDY and CDR2 SYVADS. The length of the CDR3 is 15 residues. The CDR3 loop reads CASSDPLGYYAEQFF. The covered CDR3 bases are TGTGCCAGCAGTGATCCACTGGGGTACTATGCT.

This clone was detected only a few times. The gene symbols are mouse symbols. The read gets to within 4 residues of the CDR3 end, and the germline J gene fills in the rest. The chain joins TRBV13-2 to TRBJ1-1; TRBD1 matches 9 bases. Losses at the gene ends were 1 base for V and 0 bases for J; bases not matched to a gene: 1. Germline CDR1 is NNHNN and CDR2 is SYGAGS (reference sequence). There are 15 residues in the CDR3. CDR3 region: CASGDTGGANTEVFF. CDR3 DNA (partial): TGTGCCAGCGGTGATACAGGGGGCGCAAACACA.

The table lists this clone with a few counts. Mouse names are used for the genes. With the read ending 4 residues before the CDR3 end, the germline J gene is used to fill in that end. The genes are TRBV13-1 and TRBJ1-2, with 10 bases lining up with TRBD1. The germline V gene encodes CDR1 NSHNY and CDR2 SYGAGN. The V and J ends lost 4 bases and 0 bases, in that order; junction bases with no gene match: 3. The CDR3 is 15 residues long. The CDR3 spells CASSPGQGANSDYTF. Partial CDR3 DNA: TGTGCCAGCAGTCCCGGACAGGGGGCAAACTCC.

In its sample, this clone was seen a few times. The germline and genes are mouse ones. Coverage ceases 4 residues before the CDR3 finishes, and the germline J gene fills in the end. The chain links TRBV1 to TRBJ2-7; TRBD2 might be the D (5 bases). CDR3 length equals 12 residues. Trimming took off 10 bases at V and 0 bases at J, with 10 bases between the two ends. Germline assignment: CDR1 NSQYPW and CDR2 LRSPGD (reference sequence). CDR3: CTFWGSSYEQYF. The sequenced CDR3 bases are TGCACCTTTTGGGGTAGCTCCTAT.

Regarding this clone: Gene names refer to mouse genes. The sequence runs out 4 residues before the end of the CDR3; the remainder is reconstructed from the germline J gene. This chain joins TRBV19 and TRBJ2-4, with TRBD1 matching over 7 bases. V was clipped by 5 bases and J by 0 bases; unmatched bases: 9. This CDR3 has 16 amino acids. Germline lookup yields CDR1 FNHDT and CDR2 SITEND (reference sequence). The part of the CDR3 DNA that was read is TGTGCCAGCAGGACTACCGGGACAGCTAGTCAAAAC. Protein: CASRTTGTASQN. The entire CDR3 is CASRTTGTASQNTLYF.

This clone was seen at least ten times. All gene names here are mouse names. The read ends 4 residues before the CDR3 terminus; that terminus is restored from the germline J gene. This chain uses TRBV13-3 with TRBJ2-1; TRBD2 agrees at 9 bases. With 3 bases clipped from V and 0 bases from J, the junction kept 4 bases outside the gene matches. Germline CDR1 is NNHDY and CDR2 is SYVADS. CDR3 length: 16 residues. CDR3 DNA, as far as it was read: TGTGCCAGCAGTGCACTGGGGGGCCTTAACTATGCT. This sequence encodes CASSALGGLNYA. The CDR3 reads in full as CASSALGGLNYAEQFF.